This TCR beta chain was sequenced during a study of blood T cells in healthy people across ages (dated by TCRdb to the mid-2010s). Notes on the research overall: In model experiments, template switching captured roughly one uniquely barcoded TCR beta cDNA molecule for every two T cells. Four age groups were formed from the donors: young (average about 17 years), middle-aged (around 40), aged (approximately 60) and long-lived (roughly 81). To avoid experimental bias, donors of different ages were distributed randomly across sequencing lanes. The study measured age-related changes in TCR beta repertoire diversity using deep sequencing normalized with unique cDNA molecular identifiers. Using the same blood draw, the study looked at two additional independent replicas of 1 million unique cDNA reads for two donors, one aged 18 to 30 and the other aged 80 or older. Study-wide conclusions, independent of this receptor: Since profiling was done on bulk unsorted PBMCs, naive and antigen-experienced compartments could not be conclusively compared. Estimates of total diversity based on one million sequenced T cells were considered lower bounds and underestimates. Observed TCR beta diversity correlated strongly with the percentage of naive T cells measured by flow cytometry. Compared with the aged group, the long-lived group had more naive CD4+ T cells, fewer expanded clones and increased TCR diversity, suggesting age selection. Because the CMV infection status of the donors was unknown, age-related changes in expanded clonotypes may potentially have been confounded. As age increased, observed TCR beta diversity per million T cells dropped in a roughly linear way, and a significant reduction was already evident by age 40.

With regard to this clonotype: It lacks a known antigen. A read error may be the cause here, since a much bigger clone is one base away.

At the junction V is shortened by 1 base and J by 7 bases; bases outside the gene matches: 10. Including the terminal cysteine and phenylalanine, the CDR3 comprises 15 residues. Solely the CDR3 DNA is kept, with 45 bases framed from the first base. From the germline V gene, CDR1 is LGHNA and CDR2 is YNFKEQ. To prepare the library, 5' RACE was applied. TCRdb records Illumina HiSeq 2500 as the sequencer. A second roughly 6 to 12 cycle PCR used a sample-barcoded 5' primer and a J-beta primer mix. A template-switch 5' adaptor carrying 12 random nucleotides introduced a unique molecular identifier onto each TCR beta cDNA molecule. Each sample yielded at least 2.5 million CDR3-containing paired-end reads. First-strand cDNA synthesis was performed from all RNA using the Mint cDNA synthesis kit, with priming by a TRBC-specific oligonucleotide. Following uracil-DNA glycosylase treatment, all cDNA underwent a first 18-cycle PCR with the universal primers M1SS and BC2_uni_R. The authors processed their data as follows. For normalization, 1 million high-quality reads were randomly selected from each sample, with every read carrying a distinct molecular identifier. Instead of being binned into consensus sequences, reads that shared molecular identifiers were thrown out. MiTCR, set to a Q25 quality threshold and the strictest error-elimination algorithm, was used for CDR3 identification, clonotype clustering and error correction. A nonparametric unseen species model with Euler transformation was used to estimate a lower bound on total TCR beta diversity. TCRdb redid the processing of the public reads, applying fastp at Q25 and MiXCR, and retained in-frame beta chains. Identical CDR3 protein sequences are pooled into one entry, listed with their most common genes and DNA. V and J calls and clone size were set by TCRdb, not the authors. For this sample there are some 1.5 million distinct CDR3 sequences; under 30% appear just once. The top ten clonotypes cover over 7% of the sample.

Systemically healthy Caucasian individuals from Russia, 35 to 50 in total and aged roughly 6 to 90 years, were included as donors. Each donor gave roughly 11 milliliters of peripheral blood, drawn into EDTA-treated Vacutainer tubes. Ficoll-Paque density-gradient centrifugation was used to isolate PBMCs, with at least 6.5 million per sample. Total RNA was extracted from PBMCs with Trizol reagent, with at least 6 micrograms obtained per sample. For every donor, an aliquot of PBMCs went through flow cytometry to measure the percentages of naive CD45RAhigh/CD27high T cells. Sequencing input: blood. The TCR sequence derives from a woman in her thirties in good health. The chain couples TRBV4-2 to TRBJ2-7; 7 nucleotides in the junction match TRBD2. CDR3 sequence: CASSQGTGGENEQYF. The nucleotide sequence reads TGTGCCAGCAGCCAAGGGACGGGGGGAGAAAATGAGCAGTACTTC.